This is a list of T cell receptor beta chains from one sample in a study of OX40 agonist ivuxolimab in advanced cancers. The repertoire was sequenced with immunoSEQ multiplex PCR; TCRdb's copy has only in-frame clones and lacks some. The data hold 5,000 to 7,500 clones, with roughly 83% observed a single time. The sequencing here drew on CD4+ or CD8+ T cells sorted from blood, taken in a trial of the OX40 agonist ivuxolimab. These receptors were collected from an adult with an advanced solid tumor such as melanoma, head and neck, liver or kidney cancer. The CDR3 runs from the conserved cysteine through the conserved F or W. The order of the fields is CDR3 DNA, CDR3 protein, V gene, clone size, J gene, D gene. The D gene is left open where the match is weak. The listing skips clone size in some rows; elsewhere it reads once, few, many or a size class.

CDR3 DNA: TGTGCCAGCAGCTTAGTTTCAATCCTGGATGGTGGGGATACGCAGTATTTT; CDR3 protein: CASSLVSILDGGDTQYF; V gene: TRBV7-6; clone size: once; J gene: TRBJ2-3; D gene: NA
CDR3 DNA: TGTGCCAGCAGTGGGCGACAGGGGGCCGACAATGAGCAGTTCTTC; CDR3 protein: CASSGRQGADNEQFF; V gene: TRBV2; clone size: NA; J gene: TRBJ2-1; D gene: TRBD1
CDR3 DNA: TGTGCCACCAGCTGGGGACTAGCGGGCTCCGAGCAGTACTTC; CDR3 protein: CATSWGLAGSEQYF; V gene: TRBV15; clone size: NA; J gene: TRBJ2-7; D gene: TRBD2
CDR3 DNA: TGTGCCAGCAGCACCACTCAGGGGAGTAGGTCCTACAATGAGCAGTTCTTC; CDR3 protein: CASSTTQGSRSYNEQFF; V gene: TRBV7-9; clone size: NA; J gene: TRBJ2-1; D gene: NA
CDR3 DNA: TGTGCCAGCAGTTCGGGGTTAACTGACGAGCAGTACTTC; CDR3 protein: CASSSGLTDEQYF; V gene: TRBV28; clone size: NA; J gene: TRBJ2-7; D gene: NA
CDR3 DNA: TGTGCCAGTCGACCCTATTCATTAAATCAGCCCCAGCATTTT; CDR3 protein: CASRPYSLNQPQHF; V gene: TRBV19; clone size: NA; J gene: TRBJ1-5; D gene: NA
CDR3 DNA: TGTGCCATCAGTGACGGCCTGGAGTACGAGCAGTACTTC; CDR3 protein: CAISDGLEYEQYF; V gene: TRBV10-3; clone size: few; J gene: TRBJ2-7; D gene: NA
CDR3 DNA: TGTGCCAGCAGTTACTCGACGACAGGGGGCCGGTCTGGAAACACCATATATTTT; CDR3 protein: CASSYSTTGGRSGNTIYF; V gene: TRBV6-7; clone size: NA; J gene: TRBJ1-3; D gene: TRBD1
CDR3 DNA: TGTGCCAGCAGCACGGGACTAGCGGGAGTAGGCACAGATACGCAGTATTTT; CDR3 protein: CASSTGLAGVGTDTQYF; V gene: TRBV5-4; clone size: NA; J gene: TRBJ2-3; D gene: TRBD2
CDR3 DNA: TGTGCCAGCACTATCTCCGGGACAAATTCACCCCTCCACTTT; CDR3 protein: CASTISGTNSPLHF; V gene: TRBV5-6; clone size: few; J gene: TRBJ1-6; D gene: NA
CDR3 DNA: TGTGCCAGCAGTGTTAATACCAATGAGCAGTTCTTC; CDR3 protein: CASSVNTNEQFF; V gene: TRBV6-6; clone size: few; J gene: TRBJ2-1; D gene: NA
CDR3 DNA: TGCGCCAGCAGTCCTAGCGGGAGTTCCTACAATGAGCAGTTCTTC; CDR3 protein: CASSPSGSSYNEQFF; V gene: TRBV4-1; clone size: few; J gene: TRBJ2-1; D gene: TRBD2
CDR3 DNA: TGTGCCAGCAGTCCCTCCGGGCTTCCTAATCAGCCCCAGCATTTT; CDR3 protein: CASSPSGLPNQPQHF; V gene: TRBV7-9; clone size: NA; J gene: TRBJ1-5; D gene: NA
CDR3 DNA: TGTGCCAGCAGTCATCTAAAGGCGTCCTACGAGCAGTACTTC; CDR3 protein: CASSHLKASYEQYF; V gene: TRBV7-9; clone size: few; J gene: TRBJ2-7; D gene: NA
CDR3 DNA: TGCGCCAGCAGCTTGGCAGAGGAGGCCAAAAACATTCAGTACTTC; CDR3 protein: CASSLAEEAKNIQYF; V gene: TRBV5-1; clone size: once; J gene: TRBJ2-4; D gene: NA
CDR3 DNA: TGTGCCAGCAGCTCGGGACAGGAATACTTCTACGAGCAGTACTTC; CDR3 protein: CASSSGQEYFYEQYF; V gene: TRBV7-9; clone size: NA; J gene: TRBJ2-7; D gene: TRBD1
CDR3 DNA: TGTGCCACCAGCGCCCACAACGAAAATAATGAAAAACTGTTTTTT; CDR3 protein: CATSAHNENNEKLFF; V gene: TRBV15; clone size: few; J gene: TRBJ1-4; D gene: NA
CDR3 DNA: TGTGCCAGCAGTTTTGGCGAGGGGGGAACAGATACGCAGTATTTT; CDR3 protein: CASSFGEGGTDTQYF; V gene: TRBV27; clone size: NA; J gene: TRBJ2-3; D gene: NA
CDR3 DNA: TGTGCCAGCAGCTCGGGCGGGTACAATGAGCAGTTCTTC; CDR3 protein: CASSSGGYNEQFF; V gene: TRBV5-4; clone size: NA; J gene: TRBJ2-1; D gene: NA
CDR3 DNA: TGTGCCAGCAGCCAAGTTCGGGGCTACAATGAGCAGTTCTTC; CDR3 protein: CASSQVRGYNEQFF; V gene: TRBV4-2; clone size: NA; J gene: TRBJ2-1; D gene: NA
CDR3 DNA: TGTGCCAACAGCCAAACCGGGACAGTCTACGAGCAGTACTTC; CDR3 protein: CANSQTGTVYEQYF; V gene: TRBV14; clone size: NA; J gene: TRBJ2-7; D gene: TRBD1
CDR3 DNA: TGTGCCAGCAGTGATTTAACAGGGGACGGCACAGATACGCAGTATTTT; CDR3 protein: CASSDLTGDGTDTQYF; V gene: TRBV2; clone size: once; J gene: TRBJ2-3; D gene: TRBD1
CDR3 DNA: TGTGCCAGCAGTGTAAGGGGTCAGGTCACCGGGGAGCTGTTTTTT; CDR3 protein: CASSVRGQVTGELFF; V gene: TRBV27; clone size: NA; J gene: TRBJ2-2; D gene: NA
CDR3 DNA: TGTGCCAGCTCCCAAGGGTGGCCCTACGAGCAGTACTTC; CDR3 protein: CASSQGWPYEQYF; V gene: TRBV2; clone size: hyperexpanded; J gene: TRBJ2-7; D gene: NA
CDR3 DNA: TGTGCCAGCAGCGCCCAATACAGGGTTAACACTGAAGCTTTCTTT; CDR3 protein: CASSAQYRVNTEAFF; V gene: TRBV28; clone size: NA; J gene: TRBJ1-1; D gene: NA
CDR3 DNA: TGTGCCAGCAGTTTAAATCGTAGGGCGGGAGGGCACATGGATCCCGAGCAGTACTTC; CDR3 protein: CASSLNRRAGGHMDPEQYF; V gene: TRBV28; clone size: NA; J gene: TRBJ2-7; D gene: TRBD2
CDR3 DNA: TGTGCCAGCAGCGTAGGAAGCGGCTCCTACGAGCAGTACTTC; CDR3 protein: CASSVGSGSYEQYF; V gene: TRBV9; clone size: few; J gene: TRBJ2-7; D gene: NA
CDR3 DNA: TGCAGCGTTGGGCGGGGGGCAGATACGCAGTATTTT; CDR3 protein: CSVGRGADTQYF; V gene: TRBV29-1; clone size: NA; J gene: TRBJ2-3; D gene: TRBD2
CDR3 DNA: TGTGCCAGCAGCACGGGACTAGCGCTGGAATCACAAGAGACCCAGTACTTC; CDR3 protein: CASSTGLALESQETQYF; V gene: TRBV7-9; clone size: NA; J gene: TRBJ2-5; D gene: TRBD2
CDR3 DNA: TGTGCCAGCAGCGCCGGGACAGGGGGCAGGGGCGGGGAGCTGTTTTTT; CDR3 protein: CASSAGTGGRGGELFF; V gene: TRBV7-9; clone size: NA; J gene: TRBJ2-2; D gene: TRBD1
CDR3 DNA: TGTGCCAGCAGTTTATCGGGGGAGGGACTAGTCCCACGGGAGACCCAGTACTTC; CDR3 protein: CASSLSGEGLVPRETQYF; V gene: TRBV27; clone size: NA; J gene: TRBJ2-5; D gene: TRBD2
CDR3 DNA: TGTGCCACGGGCAGCGGGACACACTCCTACAATGAGCAGTTCTTC; CDR3 protein: CATGSGTHSYNEQFF; V gene: TRBV15; clone size: NA; J gene: TRBJ2-1; D gene: NA
CDR3 DNA: TGTGCCAGCAGCGCGACAGAGACTGAAGCTTTCTTT; CDR3 protein: CASSATETEAFF; V gene: TRBV9; clone size: NA; J gene: TRBJ1-1; D gene: NA
CDR3 DNA: TGTGCCATCAGTGAATTGTCAGGGGTAGGCTACACCTTC; CDR3 protein: CAISELSGVGYTF; V gene: TRBV10-3; clone size: once; J gene: TRBJ1-2; D gene: NA
CDR3 DNA: TGCGCCAGCAGCCAAGATGAAAAAGATACGCAGTATTTT; CDR3 protein: CASSQDEKDTQYF; V gene: TRBV4-1; clone size: NA; J gene: TRBJ2-3; D gene: NA
CDR3 DNA: TGTGCCAGCAGCTTATTATCCGGCCCAGGGACAGGGGTCTACAATGAGCAGTTCTTC; CDR3 protein: CASSLLSGPGTGVYNEQFF; V gene: TRBV7-2; clone size: NA; J gene: TRBJ2-1; D gene: TRBD1
CDR3 DNA: TGTGCCAGCAGCCGGGGGACGGAGCAGTTCTTC; CDR3 protein: CASSRGTEQFF; V gene: TRBV6-4; clone size: NA; J gene: TRBJ2-1; D gene: NA
CDR3 DNA: TGTGCCAGTACCCTCGAGACAGGGAGAGTCACCGGGGAGCTGTTTTTT; CDR3 protein: CASTLETGRVTGELFF; V gene: TRBV19; clone size: NA; J gene: TRBJ2-2; D gene: TRBD1
CDR3 DNA: TGTGCCAGCAGCTACCTGGGACAGAACTATGGCTACACCTTC; CDR3 protein: CASSYLGQNYGYTF; V gene: TRBV5-4; clone size: once; J gene: TRBJ1-2; D gene: TRBD1
CDR3 DNA: TGTGCCAGCAGTGACGGGGGGTTGTTTGTCAACACCATATATTTT; CDR3 protein: CASSDGGLFVNTIYF; V gene: TRBV6-4; clone size: NA; J gene: TRBJ1-3; D gene: NA
CDR3 DNA: TGTGCCAGCAGTCAGCAGGAGTCTGGAAACACCATATATTTT; CDR3 protein: CASSQQESGNTIYF; V gene: TRBV6-1; clone size: NA; J gene: TRBJ1-3; D gene: NA
CDR3 DNA: TGTGCCAGCAGCTTAGCCCGGGATAGCACAGATACGCAGTATTTT; CDR3 protein: CASSLARDSTDTQYF; V gene: TRBV7-9; clone size: NA; J gene: TRBJ2-3; D gene: NA
CDR3 DNA: TGTGCCAGCAGGGGACCCCCTGAGGGTACGCAGTATTTT; CDR3 protein: CASRGPPEGTQYF; V gene: TRBV6-1; clone size: NA; J gene: TRBJ2-3; D gene: NA
CDR3 DNA: TGTGCCAGCAGCAAAGGGGGGTACAATGAGCAGTTCTTC; CDR3 protein: CASSKGGYNEQFF; V gene: TRBV6-5; clone size: NA; J gene: TRBJ2-1; D gene: NA
CDR3 DNA: TGTGCCAGCAGCTCACCGCCCCAGGGGGCGGGGGGCGTGAACACTGAAGCTTTCTTT; CDR3 protein: CASSSPPQGAGGVNTEAFF; V gene: TRBV7-8; clone size: NA; J gene: TRBJ1-1; D gene: TRBD1
CDR3 DNA: TGTGCCAGCAGATCAGGGTATCGGGAAGCTTTCTTT; CDR3 protein: CASRSGYREAFF; V gene: TRBV28; clone size: NA; J gene: TRBJ1-1; D gene: NA
CDR3 DNA: TGTGCCAGCAGCCGTTTCGGGACTAGCGGGGAAGAGACCCAGTACTTC; CDR3 protein: CASSRFGTSGEETQYF; V gene: TRBV4-2; clone size: NA; J gene: TRBJ2-5; D gene: TRBD2
CDR3 DNA: TGTGCTAGCAGCCCTGGGACGTCCCAAGAGACCCAGTACTTC; CDR3 protein: CASSPGTSQETQYF; V gene: TRBV7-7; clone size: NA; J gene: TRBJ2-5; D gene: NA
CDR3 DNA: TGTGCCAGCAGCCCCTCAGGGGGCTCCTACGAGCAGTACTTC; CDR3 protein: CASSPSGGSYEQYF; V gene: TRBV9; clone size: NA; J gene: TRBJ2-7; D gene: TRBD1
CDR3 DNA: TGTGCCAGCCAGTTCGCAAAGGTTTTTGTGGGCCGAACAGCGAACACCGGGGAGCTGTTTTTT; CDR3 protein: CASQFAKVFVGRTANTGELFF; V gene: TRBV28; clone size: NA; J gene: TRBJ2-2; D gene: NA
CDR3 DNA: TGTGCCAGCAGTTTATCGCCCTTGTCCTCTGGCTACACCTTC; CDR3 protein: CASSLSPLSSGYTF; V gene: TRBV27; clone size: once; J gene: TRBJ1-2; D gene: NA
CDR3 DNA: TGTGCCAGCAGCTGGGGACAGGGCTACGAGCAGTACTTC; CDR3 protein: CASSWGQGYEQYF; V gene: TRBV5-5; clone size: NA; J gene: TRBJ2-7; D gene: TRBD1
CDR3 DNA: TGTGCCAGCAGCCCTTGGGGGCAGGACTCTCCGTTTTTT; CDR3 protein: CASSPWGQDSPFF; V gene: TRBV7-8; clone size: few; J gene: TRBJ1-4; D gene: NA
CDR3 DNA: TGCGCCAGCAGTGTGGGACAGGGTATCGAGGCTTTCTTT; CDR3 protein: CASSVGQGIEAFF; V gene: TRBV10-2; clone size: NA; J gene: TRBJ1-1; D gene: TRBD1
CDR3 DNA: TGTGCCAGCAGTTACCATCGAGCGGGATCGTACGAGCAGTACTTC; CDR3 protein: CASSYHRAGSYEQYF; V gene: TRBV6-5; clone size: NA; J gene: TRBJ2-7; D gene: TRBD2
CDR3 DNA: TGTGCCAGCAGCCAATCCGCGCAGGGGGCCAATCAGCCCCAGCATTTT; CDR3 protein: CASSQSAQGANQPQHF; V gene: TRBV16; clone size: NA; J gene: TRBJ1-5; D gene: TRBD1
CDR3 DNA: TGTGCCAGCAGTTTACTGCCCCCGCCTTACGAGCAGTACTTC; CDR3 protein: CASSLLPPPYEQYF; V gene: TRBV27; clone size: NA; J gene: TRBJ2-7; D gene: NA